This T cell receptor (beta chain) was sequenced during a study of blood T cell repertoires in COVID-19. Assay: immunoSEQ multiplex PCR; the TCRdb copy retains only in-frame clones and omits some. Among around 170,000 clones listed, more than 70% were seen once. Trimming left V 0 bases short and J 7 bases short, with 6 bases between. The CDR3 is made up of 13 amino acids. From germline, CDR1 is LGHDT and CDR2 YNNKEL (reference sequence). The V call is TRBV3-1 (or the pseudogene TRBV3-2), the J call TRBJ2-2, with D tentatively TRBD1 (5 bases). The TCR comes from a woman aged 25 to 39 who had recovered from COVID-19. Sequencing used PBMCs or T cells enriched from blood (not recorded which). CDR3 nucleotide sequence: TGTGCCAGCAGCCAAGATAGGGGCGGGGAGCTGTTTTTT. Residues: CASSQDRGGELFF.